Listed below are T cell receptor beta chains from one sample, sequenced in a study of blood T cell repertoires in COVID-19. Some clones are missing from TCRdb's copy, which holds only in-frame ones; the method was immunoSEQ multiplex PCR. The sample holds around 79,000 clones, roughly 89% seen once. Material: peripheral blood. The receptor source for this set is a man aged 70 or older with active or convalescent COVID-19. The CDR3 runs from the conserved cysteine through the conserved F or W. A D gene is named only where the DNA matches it firmly. Clone size appears in some rows only: once, few, many, or a class for an expanded clone.

v_gene,abundance,j_gene,d_gene,CDR3nt,CDR3aa
TRBV19,.,TRBJ2-1,TRBD2,TGTGCCAGTAGTTCTAGCGGGAGACTCGGTGAGCAGTTCTTC,CASSSSGRLGEQFF
TRBV4-3,.,TRBJ1-4,.,TGCGCCAGCAGCCAAGGGGCACTTATTGGAGGTGAAAAACTGTTTTTT,CASSQGALIGGEKLFF
TRBV19,.,TRBJ1-6,TRBD1,TGTGCCAGTAGTATAGGTTTAGGGGACAGGGAGTCCTCACCCCTCCACTTT,CASSIGLGDRESSPLHF
TRBV10-3,once,TRBJ2-3,TRBD2,TGTGCCATCAGTCAGCGGGAGGTCACAGATACGCAGTATTTT,CAISQREVTDTQYF
TRBV11-2,.,TRBJ1-6,.,TGTGCCAGCAGCTTACCCGACAGCCTGGGGAATTCACCCCTCCACTTT,CASSLPDSLGNSPLHF
TRBV7-3,.,TRBJ2-7,.,TGTGCCAGCAGCTTTGTTCCGGGGACCTACGAGCAGTACTTC,CASSFVPGTYEQYF
TRBV2,.,TRBJ1-4,TRBD1,TGTGCCAGCACGGTGGGACCGGGACAGCTGTTTTTT,CASTVGPGQLFF
TRBV15,.,TRBJ2-1,TRBD2,TGTGCCACCAGCAGAACGACCGGGACTAGGACTTATGAGCAGTTCTTC,CATSRTTGTRTYEQFF
TRBV5-1,.,TRBJ2-5,.,TGCGCCAGCAGCTTGGGGGGGGACCAAGAGACCCAGTACTTC,CASSLGGDQETQYF
TRBV5-6,.,TRBJ2-3,.,TGTGCCAGCAGCTCGACTGACACAGATACGCAGTATTTT,CASSSTDTDTQYF
TRBV7-2,.,TRBJ2-1,.,TGTGCCAGCAGCTCTTGGAGCTCCTACAATGAGCAGTTCTTC,CASSSWSSYNEQFF
TRBV7-3,.,TRBJ2-3,.,TGTGCCAGCAGCTTTAATCGGAGGGATACGCAGTATTTT,CASSFNRRDTQYF
TRBV7-3,few,TRBJ2-7,.,TGTGCCAGCAGCGGAGGGAGTAGAGGCGAGCAGTACTTC,CASSGGSRGEQYF
TRBV7-2,.,TRBJ2-5,TRBD1,TGTGCCAGCAGCTTACGACAGGGATGGGAGACCCAGTACTTC,CASSLRQGWETQYF
TRBV2,.,TRBJ1-5,.,TGTGCCAGCAGTGATAGACTGAAAAGTCAGCCCCAGCATTTT,CASSDRLKSQPQHF
TRBV4-1,.,TRBJ2-3,TRBD2,TGCGCCAGCAGCCAACCGGCGGGAGGAAGCACAGATACGCAGTATTTT,CASSQPAGGSTDTQYF
TRBV30,.,TRBJ1-2,.,TGTGCCTGGACAACCGGACAATTTGGCTACACCTTC,CAWTTGQFGYTF
TRBV4-2,.,TRBJ1-2,TRBD1,TGTGCCAGCAGCCGGGGACAGGGGGCTGACTATGGCTACACCTTC,CASSRGQGADYGYTF
TRBV5-1,once,TRBJ1-3,TRBD1,TGCGCCAGCAGCCCGGGACAGCTCTCTGGAAACACCATATATTTT,CASSPGQLSGNTIYF
TRBV19,once,TRBJ2-6,.,TGTGCCAGTAGGGTCGACAGCCGTGGGGCCAACGTCCTGACTTTC,CASRVDSRGANVLTF
TRBV11-1,.,TRBJ2-1,TRBD2,TGTGCCAGCAGCTTAAACCCAGGACTAGCGGGTGGTGAGCAGTTCTTC,CASSLNPGLAGGEQFF
TRBV30,.,TRBJ2-7,.,TGTGCCTGGAATAGGGGCTTGTACGAGCAGTACTTC,CAWNRGLYEQYF
TRBV3-1/TRBV3-2,few,TRBJ1-2,TRBD1,TGTGCCAGCAGCCAATTCCCGAGGACAGGGGCTTACTATGGCTACACCTTC,CASSQFPRTGAYYGYTF
TRBV5-4,.,TRBJ1-2,TRBD1,TGTGCCAGCAGCTTAGACGGGACAGCTAACTATGGCTACACCTTC,CASSLDGTANYGYTF
TRBV7-3,.,TRBJ2-1,.,TGTGCCAGCAGCTCTAACGGCGGGTCCTACAATGAGCAGTTCTTC,CASSSNGGSYNEQFF
TRBV30,.,TRBJ2-1,.,TGTGCCTGCCGGTGGAGCTCCTACAATGAGCAGTTCTTC,CACRWSSYNEQFF